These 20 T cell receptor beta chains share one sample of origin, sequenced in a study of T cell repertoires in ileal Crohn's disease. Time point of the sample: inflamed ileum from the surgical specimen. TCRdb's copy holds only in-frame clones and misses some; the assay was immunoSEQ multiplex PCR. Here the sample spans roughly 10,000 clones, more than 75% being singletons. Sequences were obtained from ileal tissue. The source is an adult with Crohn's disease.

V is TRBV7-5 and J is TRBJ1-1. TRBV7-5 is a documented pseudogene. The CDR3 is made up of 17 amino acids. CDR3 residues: CVRSLGQGTPSPLEAFF. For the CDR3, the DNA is TGTGTCAGAAGCTTAGGGCAGGGGACTCCCTCGCCCCTTGAAGCTTTCTTT.

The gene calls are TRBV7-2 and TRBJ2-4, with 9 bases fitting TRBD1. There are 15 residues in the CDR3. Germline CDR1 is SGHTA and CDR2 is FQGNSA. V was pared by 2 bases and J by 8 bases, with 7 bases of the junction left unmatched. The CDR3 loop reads CASSLQTGGFDIQYF. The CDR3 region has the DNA TGTGCCAGCAGCTTACAGACAGGGGGGTTTGACATTCAGTACTTC.

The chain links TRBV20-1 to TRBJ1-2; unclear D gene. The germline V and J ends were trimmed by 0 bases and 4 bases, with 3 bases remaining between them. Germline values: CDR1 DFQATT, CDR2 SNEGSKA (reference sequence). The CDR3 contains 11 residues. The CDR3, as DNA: TGCAGTGCTAGAGATTCCTATGGCTACACCTTC. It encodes CSARDSYGYTF.

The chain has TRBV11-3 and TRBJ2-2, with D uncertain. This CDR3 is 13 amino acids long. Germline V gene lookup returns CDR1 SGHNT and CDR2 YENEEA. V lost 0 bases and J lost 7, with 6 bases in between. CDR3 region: CASSLDSGGELFF. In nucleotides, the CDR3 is TGTGCCAGCAGCTTAGATTCGGGCGGGGAGCTGTTTTTT.

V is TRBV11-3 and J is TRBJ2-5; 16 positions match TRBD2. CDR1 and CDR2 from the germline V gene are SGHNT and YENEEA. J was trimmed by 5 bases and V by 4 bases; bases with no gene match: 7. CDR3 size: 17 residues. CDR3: CASSSGLAGGVVETQYF. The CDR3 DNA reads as TGTGCCAGCAGCTCGGGACTAGCGGGAGGGGTTGTGGAGACCCAGTACTTC.

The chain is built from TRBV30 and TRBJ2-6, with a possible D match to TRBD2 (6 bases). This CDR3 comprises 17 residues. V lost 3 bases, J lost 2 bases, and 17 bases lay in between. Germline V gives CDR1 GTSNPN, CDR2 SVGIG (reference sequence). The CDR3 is CAWREWGPGAGANVLTF. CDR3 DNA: TGTGCCTGGAGAGAGTGGGGCCCGGGGGCTGGGGCCAACGTCCTGACTTTC.

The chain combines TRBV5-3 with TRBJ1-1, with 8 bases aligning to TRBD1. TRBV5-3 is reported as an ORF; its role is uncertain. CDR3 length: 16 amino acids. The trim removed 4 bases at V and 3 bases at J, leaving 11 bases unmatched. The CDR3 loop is CARSTGLNRGYTEAFF. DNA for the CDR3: TGTGCCAGAAGCACGGGACTAAACAGGGGGTACACTGAAGCTTTCTTT.

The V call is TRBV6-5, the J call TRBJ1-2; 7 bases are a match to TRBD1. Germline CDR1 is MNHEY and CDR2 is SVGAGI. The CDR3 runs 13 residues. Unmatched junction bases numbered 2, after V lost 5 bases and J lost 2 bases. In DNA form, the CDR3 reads TGTGCCAGCAGTCGACAGGGAAACTATGGCTACACCTTC. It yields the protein CASSRQGNYGYTF.

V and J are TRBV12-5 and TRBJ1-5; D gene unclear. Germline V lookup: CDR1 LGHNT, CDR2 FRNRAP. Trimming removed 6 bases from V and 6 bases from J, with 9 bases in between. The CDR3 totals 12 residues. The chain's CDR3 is CASGTPGQPQHF. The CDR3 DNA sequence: TGTGCTAGTGGGACCCCAGGTCAGCCCCAGCATTTT.

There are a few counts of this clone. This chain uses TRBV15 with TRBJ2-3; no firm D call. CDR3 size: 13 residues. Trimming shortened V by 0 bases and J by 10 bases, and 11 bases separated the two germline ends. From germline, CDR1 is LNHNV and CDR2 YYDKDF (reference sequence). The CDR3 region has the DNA TGTGCCACCAGCAGAGATTTGGCGTCCCCGCAGTATTTT. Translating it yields CATSRDLASPQYF.

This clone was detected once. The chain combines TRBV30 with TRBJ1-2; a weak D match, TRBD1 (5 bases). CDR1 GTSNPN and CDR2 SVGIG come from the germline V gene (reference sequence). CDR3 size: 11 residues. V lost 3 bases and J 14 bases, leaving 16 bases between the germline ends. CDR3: CAWSLGPIYTF. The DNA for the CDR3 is TGTGCCTGGAGCCTGGGACCGATTTATACCTTC.

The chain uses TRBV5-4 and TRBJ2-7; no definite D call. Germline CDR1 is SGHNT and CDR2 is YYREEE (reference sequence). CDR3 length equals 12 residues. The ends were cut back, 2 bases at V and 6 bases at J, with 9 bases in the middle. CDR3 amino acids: CASSLGEIEQYF. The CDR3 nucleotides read TGTGCCAGCAGCTTAGGCGAAATCGAGCAGTACTTC.

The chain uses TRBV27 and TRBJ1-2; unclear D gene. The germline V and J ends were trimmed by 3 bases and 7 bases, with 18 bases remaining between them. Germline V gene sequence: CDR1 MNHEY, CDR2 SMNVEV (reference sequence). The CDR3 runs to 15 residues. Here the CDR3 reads CASSFRPAQEGGYTF. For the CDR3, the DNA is TGTGCCAGCAGTTTCAGGCCAGCCCAGGAGGGTGGCTACACCTTC.

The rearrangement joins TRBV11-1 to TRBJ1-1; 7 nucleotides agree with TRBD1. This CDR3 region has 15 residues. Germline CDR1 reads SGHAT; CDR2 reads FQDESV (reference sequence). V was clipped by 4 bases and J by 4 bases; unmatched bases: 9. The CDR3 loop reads CASSSGPRGRTEAFF. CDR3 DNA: TGTGCCAGCAGCTCTGGACCTAGGGGGCGCACTGAAGCTTTCTTT. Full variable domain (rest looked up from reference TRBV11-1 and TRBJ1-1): EAEVAQSPRYKITEKSQAVAFWCDPISGHATLYWYRQILGQGPELLVQFQDESVVDDSQLPKDRFSAERLKGVDSTLKIQPAELGDSAMYLCASSSGPRGRTEAFFGQGTRLTVV.

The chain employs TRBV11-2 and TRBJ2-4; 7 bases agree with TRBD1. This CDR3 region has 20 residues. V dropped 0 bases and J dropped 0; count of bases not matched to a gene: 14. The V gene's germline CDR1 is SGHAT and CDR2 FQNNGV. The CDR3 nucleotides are TGTGCCAGCAGCTTAGATCCGGCCCAGGGACAGCCAATAGCCAAAAACATTCAGTACTTC. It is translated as CASSLDPAQGQPIAKNIQYF.

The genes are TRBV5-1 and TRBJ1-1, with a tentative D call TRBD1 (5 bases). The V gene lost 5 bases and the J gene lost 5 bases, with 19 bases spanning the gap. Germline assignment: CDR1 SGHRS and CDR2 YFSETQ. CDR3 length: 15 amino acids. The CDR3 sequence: CASRVTPGSTTEAFF. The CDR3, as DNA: TGCGCCAGCAGGGTTACCCCAGGGAGTACGACTGAAGCTTTCTTT. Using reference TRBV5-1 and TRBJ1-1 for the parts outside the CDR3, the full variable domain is KAGVTQTPRYLIKTRGQQVTLSCSPISGHRSVSWYQQTPGQGLQFLFEYFSETQRNKGNFPGRFSGRQFSNSRSEMNVSTLELGDSALYLCASRVTPGSTTEAFFGQGTRLTVV.

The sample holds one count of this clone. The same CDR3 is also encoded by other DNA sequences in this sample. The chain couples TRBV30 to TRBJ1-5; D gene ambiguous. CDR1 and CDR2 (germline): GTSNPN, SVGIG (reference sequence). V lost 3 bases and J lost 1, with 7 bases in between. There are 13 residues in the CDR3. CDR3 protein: CAWSGGSNQPQHF. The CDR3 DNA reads TGTGCCTGGAGCGGAGGGAGCAATCAGCCCCAGCATTTT.

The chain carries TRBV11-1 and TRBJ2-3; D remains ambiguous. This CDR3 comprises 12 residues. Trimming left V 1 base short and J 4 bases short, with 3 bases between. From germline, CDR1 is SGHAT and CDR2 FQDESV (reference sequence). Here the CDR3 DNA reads TGTGCCAGCAGCTTAGTGGCAGATACGCAGTATTTT. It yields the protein CASSLVADTQYF.

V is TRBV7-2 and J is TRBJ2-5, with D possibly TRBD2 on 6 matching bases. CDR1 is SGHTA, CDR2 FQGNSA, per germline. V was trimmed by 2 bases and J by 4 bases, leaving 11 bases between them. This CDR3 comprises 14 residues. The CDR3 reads CASSLTGVGETQYF. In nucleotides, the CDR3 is TGTGCCAGCAGCTTAACGGGAGTCGGAGAGACCCAGTACTTC.

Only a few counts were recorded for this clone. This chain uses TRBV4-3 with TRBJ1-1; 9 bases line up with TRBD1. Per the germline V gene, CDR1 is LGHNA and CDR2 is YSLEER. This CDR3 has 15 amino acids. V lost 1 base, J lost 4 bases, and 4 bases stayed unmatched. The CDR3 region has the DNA TGCGCCAGCAGCCAAGGGGACAGGGAGGGCACTGAAGCTTTCTTT. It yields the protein CASSQGDREGTEAFF.